This TCR beta chain is drawn from a study of blood T cells in healthy people across ages. A second PCR of 7 to 11 cycles used a sample-barcoded 5' primer and a J-beta primer mix. A template-switch adaptor containing 12 random nucleotides labeled each cDNA molecule. TCRdb recomputed calls from the 5' RACE reads with MiXCR, one row per CDR3 protein. The sample yields 850,000 to 1,300,000 distinct CDR3 sequences, less than 50% seen once. Findings of the study overall: Considered underestimates were the diversity estimates obtained from one million T cells. Per million T cells, TCR beta diversity dropped roughly linearly as age increased.

This CDR3 is built from 12 residues. V was trimmed by 3 bases and J by 12 bases, leaving 12 bases between them. Remarks on this clonotype: The antigen is undetermined.

This clonotype originated in a woman between 55 and 75 years old in good health. The J gene is TRBJ1-5, the V gene TRBV12-3 or TRBV12-4, with D unclear. The sample consisted of blood. CDR3 DNA: TGTGCCAGCAGTTTGTCTCGCAGGATCCAGCATTTT. It specifies CASSLSRRIQHF.